Reported below is one TCR beta chain. As yet, its antigen is unknown. The TCR beta CDR3 regions underwent amplification from RNA transcripts. Scientists carried out first-round RT-PCR using HTBI primers and then a second-round multiplex PCR. TCRdb ran MiXCR on the multiplex PCR reads and lists one entry per CDR3 protein. The sample consists of 620,000 or so distinct CDR3 sequences, approximately 22% of them appearing once. Cases classed as stable hyperthyroidism had no ophthalmopathy within 18 months of follow-up. Participants with hyperthyroidism, aged 18 to 65, were newly diagnosed with under 2 months' duration. The data derive from a study of Graves' ophthalmopathy and Graves' hyperthyroidism. Across the study: Upon initial diagnosis and before any treatment, peripheral blood was collected. Study-wide points: Clonotypes were expanded in thyroid at above 0.001 frequency, and most also appeared in blood.

The CDR3 has 15 residues. With 0 bases removed from V and 0 bases from J, the gap between germline ends came to 8 bases. Looked up from germline, CDR1 is MNHEY and CDR2 is SVGAGI. The source is a woman aged 18-30 years with stable Graves' hyperthyroidism. Some clones in this sample may be carry-over from other donors' samples. The chain employs TRBV6-5 and TRBJ1-1; D call uncertain. The sample was peripheral blood. CDR3: CASSYSAPVNTEAFF. The CDR3 coding sequence is TGTGCCAGCAGTTACTCGGCACCGGTGAACACTGAAGCTTTCTTT.